Included here is one TCR beta chain sequence, with context. The CDR3 is 14 amino acids. V lost 6 bases and J lost 5; bases outside the gene matches: 5. CDR1 and CDR2 (germline): LNHDA, SQIVND (reference sequence). How the authors handled the data: Amplifying reference gene primers gave estimates of nucleated cell counts. Profiling relied on immunoSEQ multiplex PCR, and the TCRdb table lists in-frame clones only, not all of them. The DNA was the basis for D and trimming; V, J and clone size are from that table. Of about 45,000 clones in the sample, over 75% were seen once. These data originate in a study of blood T cell repertoires in COVID-19. Study overall: The United States, Italy and Spain supplied acute and convalescent COVID-19 samples. T cells, B-cell-depleted T cells, or PBMCs provided the cDNA or gDNA that served as material.

Material for sequencing was peripheral blood. The origin of this receptor is an elderly woman with acute or convalescent COVID-19. J is TRBJ2-2 and V is TRBV19, with 8 positions matching TRBD1. The CDR3 DNA reads as TGTGCCAGTAGGATGGGACAGGCAACCGGGGAGCTGTTTTTT. Translated, it gives CASRMGQATGELFF.